A selection of T cell receptor beta chains follows, all from one sample in a study of cytomegalovirus exposure and HLA in healthy donors. TCRdb keeps only in-frame clones here, not all; method: immunoSEQ multiplex PCR. The data show around 180,000 clones, 80% seen once. The material sequenced was PBMCs. Every receptor here comes from a man aged 25 to 45 in good health and CMV-seropositive. Each CDR3 is given with its conserved first and last residue.

TRBV10-3 | CAIGEGNYGYTF
TRBV11-3 | CASSFGPGLAGTNTGELFF
TRBV19 | CASSIGGTGGIGETQYF
TRBV27 | CASRVVAGGLLNNEQFF
TRBV5-1 | CASGGGGDTEAFF
TRBV5-1 | CASSPRGASGRGPIDEQFF
TRBV2 | CASSYSGELFF
TRBV7-9 | CSSSLVTSADEQYF
TRBV30 | CAWSAGRAYEQYF
TRBV6-6 | CASSYGHQETQYF
TRBV11-2 | CASSFRTGELFF
TRBV28 | CASSFEGLGVWDTGELFF
TRBV10-1 | CASSESNRPGLEQYF
TRBV19 | CASSIGSGGAWEQFF
TRBV9 | CASSNRQGGTGELFF
TRBV19 | CASSIQGANNEQFF
TRBV9 | CASSPEGGSGGNTIYF
TRBV7-6 | CASSLPGRDTGELFF
TRBV4-1 | CASSQDGTGGSGYTF
TRBV5-1 | CASSLVQGIYEQYF
TRBV11-2 | CASSQDRDTEAFF
TRBV7-3 | CASSPDSFTEAFF
TRBV11-3 | CASSLPGAYGYTF
TRBV23-1 | CASSQKTDSCLTYEQYF
TRBV9 | CASSVGAGNQPQHF
TRBV19 | CATHTPGQGTDEQFF
TRBV28 | CASSLNRVKNIQYF
TRBV9 | CASSSTGGSSGANVLTF
TRBV28 | CASSYQGANTEAFF
TRBV6-1 | CASSIQNTYEQYF
TRBV6-5 | CASSYSVAGNTEAFF
TRBV7-9 | CASSATGQDEQYF
TRBV2 | CASSRPGQSLNEQFF
TRBV7-8 | CASSLGPPQFATNEKLFF
TRBV15 | CATSRAMDRGRTEAFF
TRBV7-8 | CASSSRSVAGGPWATDTQYF
TRBV7-9 | CSSSFLSRQGPEQYF
TRBV14 | CASSQDPYYNEQYF
TRBV29-1 | CSVETGDSNYGYTF
TRBV6-5 | CASSPRQASNTEAFF
TRBV27 | CASSPPRGTSLSYEQYF
TRBV4-3 | CASSQEQGDSPLHF
TRBV7-8 | CASLTGLAINTGELFF
TRBV5-1 | CASSPTGTGAPYGYTF
TRBV19 | CAATGYTEAFF